This T cell receptor beta chain was obtained from a study of Graves' ophthalmopathy and Graves' hyperthyroidism. Study-wide results and caveats: Blood samples also showed most expanded thyroid clonotypes exceeding 0.001 frequency.

Only one count was recorded for this clonotype. The antigen is undetermined. For repertoire sequencing, the TCR beta CDR3 regions were amplified from RNA transcripts. First-round RT-PCR relied on HTBI primers, and a second-round multiplex PCR came next. TCRdb reanalysed the multiplex PCR reads using MiXCR and keeps one entry per CDR3 protein. In the table there are about 150,000 distinct CDR3 sequences, 30% to 45% of which are singletons. This TCR was sampled from a woman aged 35 to 49 with Graves' ophthalmopathy. Sample: peripheral blood.

The CDR3 reads CASSKQGPSYEQYF. Written as DNA, the CDR3 is TGTGCCAGCAGTAAACAGGGGCCTTCCTACGAGCAGTACTTC. The chain employs TRBV7-8 and TRBJ2-7; TRBD1 matches 7 bases. The CDR3 runs to 14 residues. V lost 6 bases to trimming and J lost 1 base; unmatched junction nucleotides: 6. Per germline, CDR1 SGHVS and CDR2 FQNEAQ.